This TCR beta chain stems from a study of read filtering for tumor transcriptome and immune sequencing. Trimming removed 4 bases from V and 5 bases from J, with 11 bases in between. Germline assignment: CDR1 MNHEY and CDR2 SVGAGI. The CDR3 runs to 13 residues. This library used 300 to 500 ng RNA and molecular barcoded adaptors spanning alpha/delta and beta/gamma chains. TCRdb ran MiXCR on the reads and lists one entry per CDR3 protein. The table has 100,000 to 150,000 distinct CDR3 sequences, 10% to 15% seen once. The V call is TRBV6-5, the J call TRBJ2-5; TRBD1 might be the D (6 bases). This receptor was identified in a donor at least 40 years old with multiple myeloma. The sample consisted of a population of CD138-negative cells sorted from bone marrow. The CDR3 bases are TGTGCCAGCAGTTCAGGGGTTCTGGAGACCCAGTACTTC. Amino acid sequence: CASSSGVLETQYF.